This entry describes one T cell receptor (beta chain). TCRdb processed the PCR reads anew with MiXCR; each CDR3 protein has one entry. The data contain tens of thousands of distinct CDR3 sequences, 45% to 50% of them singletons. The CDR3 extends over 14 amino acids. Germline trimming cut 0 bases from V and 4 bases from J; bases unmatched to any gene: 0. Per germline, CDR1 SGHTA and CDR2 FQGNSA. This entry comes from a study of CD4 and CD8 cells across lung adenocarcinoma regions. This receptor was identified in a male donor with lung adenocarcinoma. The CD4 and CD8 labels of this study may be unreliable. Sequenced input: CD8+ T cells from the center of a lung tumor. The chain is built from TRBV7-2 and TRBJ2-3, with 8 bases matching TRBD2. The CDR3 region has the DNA TGTGCCAGCAGCTTAGCTAGCGGGGCAGATACGCAGTATTTT. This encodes CASSLASGADTQYF.